This T cell receptor (beta chain) was observed in a study of chemoradiotherapy in HPV16-positive cancers (dated 2022 in TCRdb). As for the study more broadly: Functional T-cell assays on cells from two HPV16-positive patients defined candidate HPV-specific T-cell clones and common TCR motifs. The study asked whether T-cell immunity against the HPV oncoproteins E6 and E7 changes during chemoradiotherapy and whether it affects survival. TCR repertoires from 86 patients with HPV-related cancers were then used to track the candidate HPV-specific TCRs and motifs. General findings and caveats noted by the study authors: Among HPV16-positive patients, expansion of HPV-responsive T cells during chemoradiotherapy was associated with better recurrence-free survival. The survival association was reported for HPV16-positive patients, and the functional definition of HPV-specific T cells was derived from only a couple of HPV16-positive patients. Expansion of candidate HPV-specific clones and E7-related TCR motifs was observed in the tumor microenvironment during treatment, whereas no such expansion was observed for non-HPV-specific T cells.

The protocol used for the library was the immunoSEQ multiplex PCR assay. What TCRdb holds here is the immuneACCESS table cut down to in-frame rearrangements. Part of the clones is not present; checked against another copy, under half of the missing clones reflect an unresolved V gene, and the others are unexplained. Here the sample has some 11,000 clones; approximately 86% occur a single time. The top ten clonotypes cover 4.5% to 7% of the sample. Because repertoires were sampled repeatedly during chemoradiotherapy, clonal expansion in the tumor microenvironment could be followed. The CDR3 sequence holds 13 residues, the cysteine and phenylalanine included. Just CDR3 DNA is preserved here, 39 bases in frame from base 1. CDR1 and CDR2 are read off the germline V gene as SNHLY and FYNNEI. Trimming costs V 7 bases and J 8 bases, and their ends lie 16 bases apart. Comment on this clone: Its cognate antigen has yet to be identified. One base away there is no much larger clone; base qualities are not given.

This chain joins TRBV2 to TRBJ2-3; TRBD2 might be the D gene, on 6 matching bases. This TCR came from a human donor with HPV-associated anogenital cancer. The sequencing used blood, collected from a patient who underwent chemoradiotherapy. CDR3 sequence: CASKFASRGTQYF. The DNA sequence is TGTGCCAGCAAGTTCGCCTCGCGGGGTACGCAGTATTTT.